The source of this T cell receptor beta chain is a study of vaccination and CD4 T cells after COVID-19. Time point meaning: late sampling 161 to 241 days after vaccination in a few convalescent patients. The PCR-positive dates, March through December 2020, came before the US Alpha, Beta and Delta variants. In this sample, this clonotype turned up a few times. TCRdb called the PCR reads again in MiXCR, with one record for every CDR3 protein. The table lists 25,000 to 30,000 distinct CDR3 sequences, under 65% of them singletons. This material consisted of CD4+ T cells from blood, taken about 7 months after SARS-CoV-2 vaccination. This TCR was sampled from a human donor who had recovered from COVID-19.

The CDR3 is CSVGTVGLTEAFF. The CDR3 DNA reads as TGCAGCGTGGGGACGGTCGGTCTCACTGAAGCTTTCTTT. The chain uses TRBV29-1 and TRBJ1-1, with D possibly being TRBD1 (5 bases). Germline CDR1 SQVTM, CDR2 ANQGSEA. V was clipped by 6 bases and J by 4 bases, with 15 bases between them. CDR3 length: 13 amino acids. The full variable domain, completed using reference TRBV29-1 and TRBJ1-1, is SAVISQKPSRDICQRGTSLTIQCQVDSQVTMMFWYRQQPGQSLTLIATANQGSEATYESGFVIDKFPISRPNLTFSTLTVSNMSPEDSSIYLCSVGTVGLTEAFFGQGTRLTVV.